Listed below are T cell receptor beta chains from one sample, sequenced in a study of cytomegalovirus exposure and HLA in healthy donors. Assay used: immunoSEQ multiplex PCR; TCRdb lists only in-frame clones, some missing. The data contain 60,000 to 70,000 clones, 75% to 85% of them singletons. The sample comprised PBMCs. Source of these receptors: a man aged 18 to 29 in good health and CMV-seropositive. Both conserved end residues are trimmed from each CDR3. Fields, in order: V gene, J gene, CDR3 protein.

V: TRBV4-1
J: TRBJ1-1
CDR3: ASSQVLRLPAF

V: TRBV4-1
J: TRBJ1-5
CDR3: ASRPQRTSNQPQH

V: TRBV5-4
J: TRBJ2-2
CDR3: ASSLGLAGGPNTGELF

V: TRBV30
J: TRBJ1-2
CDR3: AWSVQTNNYGYT

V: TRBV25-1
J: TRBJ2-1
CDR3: ASSEHGGRANEQF

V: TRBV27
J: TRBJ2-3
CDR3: ASRAGTSGTDTQY

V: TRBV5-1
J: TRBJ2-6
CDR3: ASRTGAGANVLT

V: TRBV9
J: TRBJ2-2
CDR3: ASSGGQANTGELF

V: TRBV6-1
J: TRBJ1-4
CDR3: ATPADRGDNEKLF

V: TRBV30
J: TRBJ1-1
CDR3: AWVLNTEAF

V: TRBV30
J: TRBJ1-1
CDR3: AGRGETEAF

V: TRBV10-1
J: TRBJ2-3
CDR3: ASSESSGGRTDTQY

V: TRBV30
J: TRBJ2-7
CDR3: AWSFLSYEQY

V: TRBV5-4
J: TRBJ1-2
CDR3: ASTDTVNYGYT

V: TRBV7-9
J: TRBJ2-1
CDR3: ASYGEQGGGEQF

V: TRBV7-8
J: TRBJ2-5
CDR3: ASSLPGNQETQY

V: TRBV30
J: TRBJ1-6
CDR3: AWSADRDNSPLH

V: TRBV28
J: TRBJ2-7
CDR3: ASSLRDRGYEQY

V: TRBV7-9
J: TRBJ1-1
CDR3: ASSRGGRLNTEAF

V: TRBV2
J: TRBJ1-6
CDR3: ASSDLGQKVDSPLH

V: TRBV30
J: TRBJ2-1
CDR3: AGRWLAGVADEQF

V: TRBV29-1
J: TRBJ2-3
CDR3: SVVKERGRRSSTDTQY

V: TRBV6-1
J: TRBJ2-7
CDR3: ASSQEEAYEQY

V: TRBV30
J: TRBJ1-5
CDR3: AWSVGGLGNQPQH

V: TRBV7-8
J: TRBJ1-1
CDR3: ASSLVGQDLFAF

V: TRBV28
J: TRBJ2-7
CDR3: ASRPGQLTYEQY

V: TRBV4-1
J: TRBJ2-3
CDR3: ASSQVTSGGYTDTQY

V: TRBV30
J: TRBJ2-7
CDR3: AWSVRQGAQALSYEQY

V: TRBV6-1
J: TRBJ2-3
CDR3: ASSEWTSHGTDTQY

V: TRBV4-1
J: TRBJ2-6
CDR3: ASSQDTGIFSGANVLT

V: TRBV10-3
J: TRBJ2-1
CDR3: ATLAGQAKF

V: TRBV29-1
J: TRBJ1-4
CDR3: SVLKGDGNEKLF

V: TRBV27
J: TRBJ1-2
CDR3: ASSPGEDYGYT

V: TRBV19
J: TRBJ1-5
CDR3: ASSMDYGSQPQH

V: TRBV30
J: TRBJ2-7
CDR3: AWSRIPGLAGPYEQY

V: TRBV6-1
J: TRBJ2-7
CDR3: ASSDGRGYEQY

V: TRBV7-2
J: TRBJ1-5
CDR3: ASSFGAGGYSNQPQH

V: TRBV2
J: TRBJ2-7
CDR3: ASSQSSGGEQY

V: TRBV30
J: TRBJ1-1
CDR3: AWKVESSTEAF

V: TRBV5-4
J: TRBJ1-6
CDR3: ASSLEGSSYNSPLH

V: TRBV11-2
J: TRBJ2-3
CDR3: ASSTSGRDTQY

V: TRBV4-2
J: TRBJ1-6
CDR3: ASSPRTGEDNSPLH

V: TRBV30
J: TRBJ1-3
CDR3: AWSVSGNTIY

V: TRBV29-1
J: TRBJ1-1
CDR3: SVGARQNMNTEAF

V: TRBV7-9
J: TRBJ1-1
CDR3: ASSIGSDTEAF

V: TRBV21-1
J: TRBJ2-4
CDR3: ASRQERARARAKNIQY